These T cell receptor beta chains were read from a single sample in a study of blood T cell repertoires in COVID-19. Assay used: immunoSEQ multiplex PCR; TCRdb lists only in-frame clones, some missing. In the table there are roughly 200,000 clones, around 85% of which are singletons. The sample consisted of peripheral blood. The receptors originated from a man in his forties or fifties who had recovered from COVID-19. The CDR3 runs from the conserved cysteine through the conserved F or W.

j_call v_call cdr3_aa
TRBJ2-1 TRBV19 CASSIILAEQNEQFF
TRBJ2-5 TRBV7-4 CASRTDRGRETQYF
TRBJ2-1 TRBV30 CAWKLAGNFYNEQFF
TRBJ2-1 TRBV7-3 CASSPGGRALHNEQFF
TRBJ1-1 TRBV6-5 CASSYSKEGNTEAFF
TRBJ2-7 TRBV15 CATSHARGAAYEQYF
TRBJ1-4 TRBV30 CAWGTPTEVNEKLFF
TRBJ2-1 TRBV20-1 CSASSVAGAYNEQFF
TRBJ2-1 TRBV5-4 CASSRGTSGSLGRDEQFF
TRBJ2-3 TRBV24-1 CATSPPVAGPTDTQYF
TRBJ2-7 TRBV6-6 CASSYFSGSRNEQYF
TRBJ2-5 TRBV29-1 CSVGGHQETQYF
TRBJ1-5 TRBV28 CASSSLGGFDQPQHF
TRBJ2-5 TRBV5-6 CASSPQGAVWETQYF
TRBJ1-5 TRBV6-6 CASSLQVGGPQPQHF
TRBJ2-5 TRBV23-1 CASSQSRGRARAETQYF
TRBJ2-7 TRBV11-2 CASSPELGTAREQYF
TRBJ2-2 TRBV29-1 CSVEQGRGNPHTGELFF
TRBJ2-7 TRBV11-2 CASSHQGQTAYEQYF
TRBJ1-5 TRBV18 CASSPAGSNQPQHF
TRBJ2-1 TRBV10-3 CAISLEPGQGYNEQFF
TRBJ2-5 TRBV28 CASSKLAEPQRPQETQYF
TRBJ1-2 TRBV10-3 CAIATGTNTNYGYTF
TRBJ2-7 TRBV30 CAWSVRGLATVEQYF
TRBJ2-1 TRBV4-1 CASSFSATSNEQFF
TRBJ1-2 TRBV3-1/TRBV3-2 CASSPQGPHYGYTF
TRBJ2-1 TRBV5-1 CASSLISGRAYNEQFF
TRBJ1-5 TRBV5-8 CASSLRQEYSNQPQHF
TRBJ2-3 TRBV30 CASLLSRTDTQYF
TRBJ2-2 TRBV11-3 CASRDRGTGELFF
TRBJ2-1 TRBV2 CASSGQGGGEQFF
TRBJ1-1 TRBV7-2 CASSHRRAGQTEAFF
TRBJ2-7 TRBV30 CAWSVRRGRYEQYF
TRBJ2-4 TRBV3-1/TRBV3-2 CASSQDLGGDIQYF
TRBJ1-2 TRBV20-1 CSASHTGDYGYTF
TRBJ2-1 TRBV6-5 CASTRVRGDEQFF
TRBJ1-5 TRBV29-1 CSVLDRGQGLVSNQPQHF
TRBJ1-1 TRBV9 CASSAQSGTEAFF
TRBJ1-1 TRBV28 CASRPPRDSTEAFF
TRBJ2-1 TRBV27 CASSLRGEQFF
TRBJ1-5 TRBV5-1 CASSLAGNSNQPQHF
TRBJ2-1 TRBV13 CASSRTEGTDLNYNEQFF
TRBJ1-4 TRBV19 CASSFERTNEKLFF
TRBJ2-1 TRBV24-1 CATSDARAGGIDEQFF
TRBJ1-1 TRBV10-3 CAISEDSSNTEAFF
TRBJ2-4 TRBV29-1 CSVVGLAGVRDIQYF
TRBJ1-2 TRBV5-1 CASSSGQGRSYGYTF
TRBJ2-1 TRBV27 CASSNGLAGYEQFF